The rows below give T cell receptor beta chains drawn from one sample of a study of blood T cell repertoires in COVID-19. Assay used: immunoSEQ multiplex PCR; TCRdb lists only in-frame clones, some missing. The sample shows 120,000 to 150,000 clones, roughly 89% of them seen only once. Specimen: peripheral blood. The receptors were gathered from a human donor in a cohort sampled during active COVID-19. Each CDR3 is given with its conserved first and last residue. Fields, in order: D gene, V gene, clone size, J gene, CDR3 protein, CDR3 DNA. D genes are given only for firm matches. Clone size is stated in some rows and not others, as once, few, many or a class when expanded.

>TRBD2|TRBV6-5|once|TRBJ2-7
CASSSPGTRPYEQYF
TGTGCCAGCAGTTCCCCTGGGACTAGGCCCTACGAGCAGTACTTC
>TRBD1|TRBV28|few|TRBJ2-7
CASSLTGDEQYF
TGTGCCAGCAGCCTAACAGGGGACGAGCAGTACTTC
>TRBD2|TRBV5-1|once|TRBJ2-1
CASSGGLVSYGEQFF
TGCGCCAGCAGCGGGGGACTAGTGAGTTATGGTGAGCAGTTCTTC
>TRBD2|TRBV5-4|.|TRBJ2-1
CASRPSGGDNEQFF
TGTGCCAGCAGGCCTAGCGGGGGGGACAATGAGCAGTTCTTC
>TRBD1|TRBV5-6|.|TRBJ1-6
CASSFGQGASSPLHF
TGTGCCAGCAGCTTTGGGCAGGGGGCAAGTTCACCCCTCCACTTT
>.|TRBV12-5|.|TRBJ1-6
CASGLAQGLNSPLHF
TGTGCTAGTGGTTTGGCCCAGGGGCTTAATTCACCCCTCCACTTT
>.|TRBV6-6|.|TRBJ2-7
CASSYSKSYEQYF
TGTGCCAGCAGTTATAGTAAGTCCTACGAGCAGTACTTC
>TRBD1|TRBV5-1|.|TRBJ2-4
CASSLIPGQGNIQYF
TGCGCCAGCAGCTTGATCCCGGGACAGGGTAACATTCAGTACTTC
>TRBD2|TRBV2|.|TRBJ2-2
CASSASGGGTGELFF
TGTGCCAGCAGTGCCAGCGGGGGCGGGACCGGGGAGCTGTTTTTT
>.|TRBV15|.|TRBJ1-3
CATSRGTVSGNTIYF
TGTGCCACCAGCAGAGGAACAGTCTCTGGAAACACCATATATTTT
>.|TRBV7-2|.|TRBJ2-2
CASSLARADTGELFF
TGTGCCAGCAGCTTAGCCAGGGCGGACACCGGGGAGCTGTTTTTT
>TRBD1|TRBV29-1|.|TRBJ2-5
CSVGLGQGRETQYF
TGCAGCGTTGGCCTCGGACAGGGTCGAGAGACCCAGTACTTC
>TRBD1|TRBV4-1|.|TRBJ1-6
CASSQGVDSPLHF
TGCGCCAGCAGTCAGGGGGTTGATTCACCCCTCCACTTT
>.|TRBV9|.|TRBJ2-2
CASSAALDTGELFF
TGTGCCAGCAGCGCCGCACTGGACACCGGGGAGCTGTTTTTT
>.|TRBV5-1|.|TRBJ2-3
CAGSLDLLGADTQYF
TGCGCCGGCAGCTTGGATCTTTTGGGAGCAGATACGCAGTATTTT
>.|TRBV6-2/TRBV6-3|.|TRBJ1-1
CASSYSNRFYTEAFF
TGTGCCAGCAGTTACTCCAACAGGTTCTACACTGAAGCTTTCTTT
>TRBD2|TRBV2|.|TRBJ2-3
CASSAERGHTDTQYF
TGTGCCAGCTCGGCCGAGCGGGGGCACACAGATACGCAGTATTTT
>TRBD1|TRBV9|.|TRBJ1-2
CASSAGDRGGYTF
TGTGCCAGCAGCGCCGGAGACAGGGGCGGCTACACCTTC
>.|TRBV7-7|.|TRBJ2-7
CASSLGGQSYEQYF
TGTGCCAGCAGCTTGGGGGGACAGAGCTACGAGCAGTACTTC
>.|TRBV4-3|.|TRBJ2-3
CASSQDLLTSTDTQYF
TGCGCCAGCAGCCAAGATCTGCTGACTAGCACAGATACGCAGTATTTT
>TRBD1|TRBV30|.|TRBJ1-2
CAWRNPGDRGQILYGYTF
TGTGCCTGGAGGAACCCGGGGGACAGGGGGCAAATTCTCTATGGCTACACCTTC
>.|TRBV11-2|.|TRBJ2-2
CASSLAEGWVWVNTGELFF
TGTGCCAGCAGCTTAGCGGAGGGATGGGTTTGGGTGAACACCGGGGAGCTGTTTTTT
>TRBD1|TRBV7-2|.|TRBJ1-1
CASSPGTGGNTEAFF
TGTGCCAGCAGCCCCGGGACAGGGGGGAACACTGAAGCTTTCTTT
>TRBD1|TRBV2|.|TRBJ2-1
CASSADRGAYNEQFF
TGTGCCAGCAGTGCGGACAGGGGAGCCTACAATGAGCAGTTCTTC
>.|TRBV29-1|.|TRBJ1-4
CSVVTGNEKLFF
TGCAGCGTAGTAACAGGGAATGAAAAACTGTTTTTT
>TRBD1|TRBV5-1|.|TRBJ2-7
CASSTRTGTGGYEQYF
TGCGCCAGCAGTACGAGGACCGGGACAGGGGGCTACGAGCAGTACTTC
>TRBD1|TRBV3-1/TRBV3-2|.|TRBJ1-2
CASSQVGDRDYGYTF
TGTGCCAGCAGCCAAGTCGGGGACAGGGACTATGGCTACACCTTC
>TRBD2|TRBV18|.|TRBJ2-1
CASSEAGGPVDEQFF
TGTGCCAGCTCTGAGGCGGGGGGGCCGGTCGATGAGCAGTTCTTC
>.|TRBV18|.|TRBJ2-7
CASSPLRSQDSYEQYF
TGTGCCAGCTCACCACTTAGATCGCAGGACTCCTACGAGCAGTACTTC